These 28 T cell receptor beta chains share one sample of origin, sequenced in a study of blood T cell repertoires in COVID-19. Only in-frame clones appear in the TCRdb table, and some are missing; sequencing was by immunoSEQ multiplex PCR. The sample lists about 380,000 clones, roughly 80% occurring once. Sequencing was done on a sample of peripheral blood. The receptor source for this set is a human donor with acute or convalescent COVID-19. The donor label of this sample is uncertain.

The rearrangement links TRBV27 to TRBJ2-7; 9 bases align to TRBD1. V trimming: 5 bases; J trimming: 7 bases; junction bases outside the gene matches: 15. This CDR3 is 16 amino acids long. The germline V gene encodes CDR1 MNHEY and CDR2 SMNVEV (reference sequence). CDR3 in amino acids: CASSPRLGQGASEQYF. CDR3 sequence (DNA): TGTGCCAGCAGTCCACGTTTGGGACAGGGAGCTTCGGAGCAGTACTTC.

There are a few counts of this clone. The genes are TRBV19 and TRBJ1-2; no reliable D call. Germline lookup yields CDR1 LNHDA and CDR2 SQIVND (reference sequence). CDR3 length: 13 amino acids. Trimming shortened V by 10 bases and J by 0 bases, and 12 bases separated the two germline ends. The CDR3 loop is CATRRQTNYGYTF. The CDR3 coding sequence is TGTGCCACCAGGCGTCAGACTAACTATGGCTACACCTTC. The variable domain in full, completed from reference TRBV19 and TRBJ1-2, reads DGGITQSPKYLFRKEGQNVTLSCEQNLNHDAMYWYRQDPGQGLRLIYYSQIVNDFQKGDIAEGYSVSREKKESFPLTVTSAQKNPTAFYLCATRRQTNYGYTFGSGTRLTVV.

This clone was observed a few times. This chain uses TRBV3-1 (or the pseudogene TRBV3-2) with TRBJ2-7; perhaps TRBD2 as D (6 bases). Trimming left V 4 bases short and J 1 base short, with 8 bases between. The CDR3 has 13 residues. Germline CDR1 and CDR2: LGHDT and YNNKEL (reference sequence). Here the CDR3 DNA reads TGTGCCAGCAGCCGACTAGGTTCCTACGAGCAGTACTTC. This translates into CASSRLGSYEQYF.

The chain carries TRBV5-6 and TRBJ2-1; 12 nucleotides agree with TRBD2. The junction had 6 bases not matched to a gene; V was cut back by 5 bases and J by 6 bases. Germline V CDR1 and CDR2: SGHDT, YYEEEE. The CDR3 runs to 15 residues. The CDR3 nucleotides read TGTGCCAGCAGTTGGATGACTAGCGGGAGCAATGAGCAGTTCTTC. Residues: CASSWMTSGSNEQFF.

This clone was seen a few times. The chain uses TRBV2 and TRBJ2-1, with 7 bases lining up with TRBD1. CDR3 size: 13 residues. V was pared by 3 bases and J by 6 bases, with 2 bases of the junction left unmatched. Germline V gene data show CDR1 as SNHLY and CDR2 as FYNNEI. DNA of the CDR3: TGTGCCAGCAGTGAGGGACAGCTCAATGAGCAGTTCTTC. Residues: CASSEGQLNEQFF.

The chain has TRBV7-9 and TRBJ1-2; TRBD1 matches 8 bases. CDR1 and CDR2 (germline): SEHNR, FQNEAQ (reference sequence). J was trimmed by 4 bases and V by 3 bases; bases with no gene match: 19. CDR3 length equals 19 residues. Here the CDR3 reads CASSFVPGTGFLGPYGYTF. CDR3 sequence (DNA): TGTGCCAGCAGCTTCGTCCCCGGGACAGGTTTCTTGGGACCCTATGGCTACACCTTC.

J is TRBJ1-2 and V is TRBV6-6, with 9 positions matching TRBD1. The ends lost 7 bases at V and 4 bases at J; junction bases unmatched: 10. This CDR3 is built from 15 residues. CDR1 is MNHNY and CDR2 is SVGAGI in the germline V gene (reference sequence). Written as DNA, the CDR3 is TGTGCCAGCAACCCGTACAGGGGGCAAATCTATGGCTACACCTTC. Translation: CASNPYRGQIYGYTF.

V and J are TRBV6-5 and TRBJ2-4; 8 nucleotides line up with TRBD1. Germline V gives CDR1 MNHEY, CDR2 SVGAGI. Trimming removed 8 bases from V and 0 bases from J; junction bases left unmatched: 3. This CDR3 comprises 14 residues. The CDR3 bases are TGTGCCAGCTACGACAGGGGAGCCAAAAACATTCAGTACTTC. Amino acids: CASYDRGAKNIQYF.

This clone was seen a handful of times. V is TRBV2 and J is TRBJ2-1; 12 bases fit TRBD2. This CDR3 has 14 residues. CDR1 is SNHLY, CDR2 FYNNEI, per germline. The V gene end was trimmed by 8 bases and the J gene end by 3 bases; junction bases not matched to a gene: 2. CDR3 coding DNA: TGTGCCAGCGCGGGACTAGCGGGCTACAATGAGCAGTTCTTC. Its protein product is CASAGLAGYNEQFF.

This chain uses TRBV7-9 with TRBJ1-2, with 9 bases fitting TRBD1. The CDR3 is made up of 17 amino acids. Germline V gene lookup returns CDR1 SEHNR and CDR2 FQNEAQ (reference sequence). With 2 bases clipped from V and 3 bases from J, the junction kept 10 bases outside the gene matches. CDR3 residues: CASSLYPRTGEDYGYTF. CDR3 nucleotide sequence: TGTGCCAGCAGCTTATACCCTCGGACAGGGGAAGACTATGGCTACACCTTC.

CDR3 region: CASSSRDRGKEQYF. The CDR3 DNA reads TGTGCCAGCAGTTCCCGGGACAGGGGGAAGGAGCAGTACTTC. The genes are TRBV2 and TRBJ2-7; TRBD1 aligns across 11 bases. The CDR3 spans 14 residues. J lost 7 bases, V lost 5 bases, and 7 bases had no gene match. The germline V gene has CDR1 SNHLY and CDR2 FYNNEI.

The table lists this clone with a count of one. This chain joins TRBV6-5 and TRBJ2-1; possibly TRBD2 for D (6 bases). The CDR3 loop spans 16 amino acids. Trimming pared 3 bases from V and 2 bases from J, leaving 14 bases between. Germline-derived CDR1 and CDR2 are MNHEY and SVGAGI. Here the CDR3 DNA reads TGTGCCAGCAGTTATACGGAGGGTCCTCCCTACAATGAGCAGTTCTTC. It is translated as CASSYTEGPPYNEQFF.

CDR3 sequence (DNA): TGTGCCAGTAGTAAAGACAGGGTCGCCACAGATACGCAGTATTTT. This encodes CASSKDRVATDTQYF. The rearrangement links TRBV19 to TRBJ2-3; 7 positions agree with TRBD1. Germline V gives CDR1 LNHDA, CDR2 SQIVND (reference sequence). Germline trimming cut 4 bases from V and 2 bases from J; bases unmatched to any gene: 6. The CDR3 covers 15 residues.

The V gene is TRBV7-9, the J gene TRBJ2-5; D unresolved. Deletions cut 1 base from V and 3 bases from J, with 6 bases between. The CDR3 extends over 13 amino acids. Germline V gene data show CDR1 as SEHNR and CDR2 as FQNEAQ (reference sequence). The CDR3 bases are TGTGCCAGCAGCTTAGGGTCTAAAGAGACCCAGTACTTC. Protein: CASSLGSKETQYF.

This clone was counted between two and nine times. The chain employs TRBV20-1 and TRBJ1-1; perhaps TRBD1 as D (5 bases). CDR3 length equals 11 residues. CDR1 and CDR2 (germline): DFQATT, SNEGSKA (reference sequence). V was shortened by 6 bases and J by 7 bases, with 12 bases between the two germline ends. CDR3 region: CSARESHEAFF. CDR3 DNA: TGCAGTGCCAGGGAAAGTCATGAAGCTTTCTTT.

This clone occurred a few times. The chain employs TRBV6-5 and TRBJ1-2; no reliable D call. The germline V and J ends were trimmed by 8 bases and 5 bases, with 9 bases remaining between them. CDR3 length: 11 amino acids. The germline CDR1 and CDR2 sequences are MNHEY and SVGAGI. The CDR3 nucleotides are TGTGCCAGCCAGCGGAAATATGGCTACACCTTC. Translation: CASQRKYGYTF.

This clone occurred many times. The rearrangement uses TRBV7-2 and TRBJ2-1, with 7 positions matching TRBD2. The V gene's germline CDR1 is SGHTA and CDR2 FQGNSA. Trimming took 3 bases from V and 3 from J; bases not matched to a gene: 2. This CDR3 is built from 14 residues. The CDR3 here is CASSFPSGYNEQFF. In nucleotides, the CDR3 is TGTGCCAGCAGCTTCCCTAGCGGCTACAATGAGCAGTTCTTC.

This rearrangement joins TRBV5-1 to TRBJ1-4; 8 bases line up with TRBD1. Unmatched junction bases numbered 6, after V lost 4 bases and J lost 4 bases. Germline V gene data show CDR1 as SGHRS and CDR2 as YFSETQ. The CDR3 covers 15 residues. In DNA form, the CDR3 reads TGCGCCAGCAGCCGGCAGACAGGGGATAATGAAAAACTGTTTTTT. Its translation is CASSRQTGDNEKLFF.

V usage is TRBV10-3 and J usage is TRBJ1-1; 8 positions match TRBD1. Germline V CDR1 and CDR2: ENHRY, SYGVKD. The CDR3 runs to 13 residues. Trimming cost V 7 bases and J 7 bases; bases outside gene matches: 8. The CDR3 loop reads CAINPQGGREAFF. The CDR3 DNA follows: TGTGCCATCAATCCACAGGGGGGCCGTGAAGCTTTCTTT.

This clone was seen only once. V gene TRBV10-3 combines with J gene TRBJ2-3; the D is unclear. This CDR3 is 12 amino acids long. Germline assignment: CDR1 ENHRY and CDR2 SYGVKD. Trimming left V 7 bases short and J 4 bases short, with 9 bases between. CDR3 nucleotide sequence: TGTGCCATCACCCTCTTCCCAGATACGCAGTATTTT. Its translation is CAITLFPDTQYF.

This clone was observed a handful of times. V usage is TRBV10-2 and J usage is TRBJ1-2; D remains ambiguous. V gave up 1 base and J gave up 2 bases, with 5 bases separating them. This CDR3 has 13 amino acids. Per the germline V gene, CDR1 is WSHSY and CDR2 is SAAADI. CDR3 region: CASSEYRNYGYTF. CDR3 DNA: TGCGCCAGCAGTGAGTACAGAAACTATGGCTACACCTTC.

The V call is TRBV7-2, the J call TRBJ2-1, with D maybe TRBD2 (6 bases). Germline-derived CDR1 and CDR2 are SGHTA and FQGNSA. The CDR3 extends over 15 amino acids. The V and J ends lost 5 bases and 4 bases respectively, with 15 bases between them. The CDR3 loop is CASSLRPGRYNEQFF. The CDR3 coding sequence is TGTGCCAGCAGCCTTAGGCCAGGGAGGTACAATGAGCAGTTCTTC.

J is TRBJ2-3 and V is TRBV6-6, with 8 nucleotides matching TRBD2. V shed 8 bases, J shed 2 bases, and the junction held 9 bases outside the gene matches. Germline V gene sequence: CDR1 MNHNY, CDR2 SVGAGI (reference sequence). The CDR3 runs 15 residues. The chain's CDR3 is CASGVAGFPTDTQYF. The CDR3 nucleotides are TGTGCCAGCGGGGTAGCGGGATTTCCCACAGATACGCAGTATTTT.

This clone was observed once. This specimen includes other DNA sequences encoding the same CDR3. J is TRBJ1-5 and V is TRBV18, with 7 bases that match TRBD1. The germline gives CDR1 KGHSH, CDR2 LQKENI. This CDR3 spans 14 amino acids. V lost 3 bases to trimming and J lost 2 bases; unmatched junction nucleotides: 1. CDR3 nucleotide sequence: TGTGCCAGCTCACCCACAGGGGGCAATCAGCCCCAGCATTTT. This translates into CASSPTGGNQPQHF. The variable domain in full, completed from reference TRBV18 and TRBJ1-5, reads NAGVMQNPRHLVRRRGQEARLRCSPMKGHSHVYWYRQLPEEGLKFMVYLQKENIIDESGMPKERFSAEFPKEGPSILRIQQVVRGDSAAYFCASSPTGGNQPQHFGDGTRLSIL.

This rearrangement joins TRBV5-1 to TRBJ2-1, with 13 positions matching TRBD2. Germline CDR1 reads SGHRS; CDR2 reads YFSETQ. This CDR3 has 16 residues. V shed 5 bases and J 2 bases; nucleotides not matched to a gene: 4. The CDR3 DNA follows: TGCGCCAGCAGTTCGACTAGCGGGGGGCCCTACAATGAGCAGTTCTTC. Encoded protein: CASSSTSGGPYNEQFF.

This clone occurred once. This chain uses TRBV4-1 with TRBJ2-1; 7 bases agree with TRBD2. V shed 0 bases, J shed 4 bases, and the junction held 9 bases outside the gene matches. The CDR3 runs 17 residues. Germline V gene sequence: CDR1 MGHRA, CDR2 YSYEKL. CDR3 loop: CASSQDLGGGAYNEQFF. The CDR3 DNA is TGCGCCAGCAGCCAAGATCTCGGCGGGGGAGCGTACAATGAGCAGTTCTTC.

V gene TRBV20-1 combines with J gene TRBJ1-5; TRBD1 matches 7 bases. Germline assignment: CDR1 DFQATT and CDR2 SNEGSKA (reference sequence). V lost 3 bases and J lost 6; bases outside the gene matches: 5. This CDR3 has 13 amino acids. CDR3 sequence: CSASPTGAQPQHF. The CDR3 DNA reads TGCAGTGCTAGTCCCACAGGGGCTCAGCCCCAGCATTTT.

This rearrangement joins TRBV19 to TRBJ2-3; 7 nucleotides line up with TRBD1. J lost 4 bases, V lost 4 bases, and 2 bases had no gene match. In germline, CDR1 is LNHDA, CDR2 SQIVND (reference sequence). The CDR3 extends over 13 amino acids. This chain's CDR3 is CASSNRGADTQYF. The CDR3 bases are TGTGCCAGTAGTAACAGGGGTGCAGATACGCAGTATTTT.